These T cell receptor beta chains were read from a single sample in a study of T cells in Graves' hyperthyroidism and ophthalmopathy. TCRdb re-called the multiplex PCR reads through MiXCR, storing one row per CDR3 protein. The sample lists some 340,000 distinct CDR3 sequences, about an eighth occurring once. The sequencing input was blood. The receptors derive from a woman aged 40 to 50 with Graves' ophthalmopathy. The CDR3 runs from the conserved cysteine through the conserved F or W. A D gene is named only where the DNA matches it firmly. Some rows mark clone size as missing; the rest say once, few, many or name a class of expanded clone.

TRBV19	-	TRBJ1-5	many	CASSLGGDNQPQHF	TGTGCCAGCAGTTTAGGGGGGGACAATCAGCCCCAGCATTTT
TRBV25-1	TRBD1	TRBJ1-6	-	CASSAGTAALTLHF	TGTGCCAGCAGTGCCGGGACAGCGGCCCTTACCCTCCACTTT
TRBV5-4	-	TRBJ1-1	many	CASSLGRMSGEAFF	TGTGCCAGCAGCTTGGGAAGGATGTCAGGGGAAGCTTTCTTT
TRBV13	-	TRBJ1-3	many	CASSFEGGNTIYF	TGTGCCAGCAGCTTCGAGGGTGGAAACACCATATATTTT
TRBV2	-	TRBJ1-5	many	CASSRQGSNQPQHF	TGTGCCAGCAGCCGGCAGGGTAGCAATCAGCCCCAGCATTTT
TRBV4-1	TRBD2	TRBJ2-7	few	CASSQAGGSSYEQYF	TGCGCCAGCAGCCAAGCGGGGGGGTCCTCCTACGAGCAGTACTTC
TRBV14	-	TRBJ1-3	-	CASRNAAGNTIYF	TGTGCCAGCAGAAACGCAGCTGGAAACACCATATATTTT
TRBV24-1	-	TRBJ2-3	-	CATAKSNTDTQYF	TGTGCCACCGCTAAATCAAATACAGATACGCAGTATTTT
TRBV2	TRBD2	TRBJ2-7	many	CASTGEGYEQYF	TGTGCCAGCACCGGGGAGGGCTACGAGCAGTACTTC
TRBV24-1	-	TRBJ1-1	once	CVTSDGTQEAFF	TGTGTCACCAGTGATGGGACACAAGAAGCTTTCTTT
TRBV7-9	-	TRBJ1-2	many	CASSLNPSAFYGYTF	TGTGCCAGCAGCTTAAATCCGTCGGCCTTCTATGGCTACACCTTC
TRBV19	-	TRBJ2-3	-	CASSSLAEAPDTQYF	TGTGCCAGTAGTTCGCTGGCGGAAGCCCCAGATACGCAGTATTTT
TRBV19	TRBD1	TRBJ1-2	many	CASSSDRGQGNYGYTF	TGTGCCAGTAGTTCGGACAGGGGGCAGGGTAACTATGGCTACACCTTC
TRBV7-2	-	TRBJ1-5	many	CASSPYGYQPQHF	TGTGCCAGCAGCCCTTATGGGTATCAGCCCCAGCATTTT
TRBV7-8	-	TRBJ1-4	many	CASSLEHRGFGEKLFF	TGTGCCAGCAGCTTAGAACACAGAGGTTTCGGTGAAAAACTGTTTTTT
TRBV19	-	TRBJ1-5	many	CASSPQGGGNQPQHF	TGTGCCAGCAGCCCTCAGGGAGGGGGCAATCAGCCCCAGCATTTT
TRBV3-1	TRBD2	TRBJ2-1	many	CASSFVGGAGNEQFF	TGTGCCAGCAGCTTCGTCGGGGGGGCCGGCAATGAGCAGTTCTTC
TRBV2	-	TRBJ2-7	many	CASSLQGSYEQYF	TGTGCCAGCAGTCTACAGGGATCCTACGAGCAGTACTTC
TRBV20-1	TRBD1	TRBJ2-3	many	CSAMPRGSTDTQYF	TGCAGTGCTATGCCCAGGGGGAGCACAGATACGCAGTATTTT
TRBV20-1	-	TRBJ2-2	few	CSAREPGKDTGELFF	TGCAGTGCTAGAGAGCCAGGAAAGGACACCGGGGAGCTGTTTTTT
TRBV30	-	TRBJ2-7	once	CAWSAGQHYEQYF	TGTGCCTGGAGTGCTGGACAGCACTACGAGCAGTACTTC
TRBV6-1	-	TRBJ1-1	-	CASRPRGGLTEAFF	TGTGCCAGCAGGCCGCGGGGGGGCTTAACTGAAGCTTTCTTT
TRBV30	TRBD2	TRBJ2-2	few	CAWMGGITGELFF	TGTGCCTGGATGGGGGGGATAACCGGGGAGCTGTTTTTT
TRBV19	-	TRBJ2-3	-	CAAGAGIGTDTQYF	TGTGCCGCCGGAGCAGGGATAGGCACAGATACGCAGTATTTT
TRBV27	-	TRBJ2-7	many	CASSFLASYEQYF	TGTGCCAGCAGTTTTCTAGCGTCCTACGAGCAGTACTTC
TRBV2	-	TRBJ2-2	many	CASIGTLGSTGELFF	TGTGCCAGCATCGGAACACTAGGTTCCACCGGGGAGCTGTTTTTT
TRBV28	TRBD1	TRBJ1-1	many	CASSFLRQGDNTEAFF	TGTGCCAGCAGTTTTCTCCGGCAGGGGGATAACACTGAAGCTTTCTTT
TRBV5-1	-	TRBJ2-3	-	CASSLDEDTQYF	TGCGCCAGCAGCTTGGACGAGGATACGCAGTATTTT
TRBV28	-	TRBJ2-7	few	CASSWGTYKQYF	TGTGCCAGCAGTTGGGGGACCTACAAGCAGTACTTC
TRBV6-5	-	TRBJ1-6	many	CASSSVDIGSSYNSPLHF	TGTGCCAGCAGTTCCGTCGACATCGGGAGCTCCTATAATTCACCCCTCCACTTT
TRBV7-6	-	TRBJ1-2	-	CASSLDGARGYTF	TGTGCCAGCAGCTTAGATGGGGCGCGGGGCTACACCTTC
TRBV27	TRBD1	TRBJ1-2	few	CASSLSIARQGGYTF	TGTGCCAGCAGTTTATCGATCGCCCGACAGGGCGGCTACACCTTC
TRBV11-2	TRBD2	TRBJ2-1	many	CASSLDIGGGARNEQFF	TGTGCCAGCAGCTTAGATATTGGCGGGGGGGCTCGGAATGAGCAGTTCTTC
TRBV6-1	TRBD2	TRBJ2-5	-	CASTLGLAGGETQYF	TGTGCCAGCACTCTAGGGTTGGCGGGGGGGGAGACCCAGTACTTC
TRBV5-4	-	TRBJ2-5	few	CASSLDRVEETQYF	TGTGCCAGCAGCTTGGACAGGGTGGAGGAGACCCAGTACTTC
TRBV20-1	TRBD2	TRBJ2-7	many	CSATGGDYGSYEQYF	TGCAGTGCTACAGGCGGGGACTATGGCTCCTACGAGCAGTACTTC
TRBV12-3/TRBV12-4	TRBD2	TRBJ2-3	many	CASSSGGSSNTQYF	TGTGCCAGCAGTTCCGGCGGGAGTTCGAATACGCAGTATTTT
TRBV6-2/TRBV6-3	-	TRBJ2-7	-	CASGNMEVYEQYF	TGTGCCAGCGGTAACATGGAGGTCTACGAGCAGTACTTC
TRBV12-3/TRBV12-4	-	TRBJ2-1	many	CASRGRGNEQFF	TGTGCCAGCAGGGGCAGGGGCAATGAGCAGTTCTTC
TRBV5-1	-	TRBJ1-3	few	CASSWDIGENTIYF	TGCGCCAGCAGCTGGGACATCGGGGAAAACACCATATATTTT
TRBV9	-	TRBJ1-3	-	CASSPGHIGAGNTIYF	TGTGCCAGCAGCCCGGGACATATCGGGGCTGGAAACACCATATATTTT
TRBV7-9	TRBD1	TRBJ1-4	-	CASSLQGVDEKLFF	TGCGCCAGCAGCTTACAGGGGGTAGACGAAAAACTGTTTTTT
TRBV15	-	TRBJ1-1	-	CATSSLPLSEAFF	TGTGCCACCAGCAGCCTACCGCTTAGTGAAGCTTTCTTT
TRBV7-9	TRBD2	TRBJ2-1	many	CASSLARLAGNEQFF	TGTGCCAGCAGCTTAGCGCGTCTAGCGGGGAATGAGCAGTTCTTC
TRBV7-8	-	TRBJ2-7	many	CASSLGQPFYHEQYF	TGTGCCAGCAGCTTAGGGCAGCCCTTTTACCACGAGCAGTACTTC
TRBV7-9	TRBD2	TRBJ2-5	many	CASSSGLAGVKTQYF	TGTGCCAGCAGCTCGGGACTAGCGGGAGTTAAGACCCAGTACTTC
TRBV12-3/TRBV12-4	TRBD1	TRBJ2-2	many	CASSFGQVNTGELFF	TGTGCCAGCAGTTTTGGACAGGTGAACACCGGGGAGCTGTTTTTT
TRBV7-8	-	TRBJ1-6	many	CASSLNPSGSPLHF	TGTGCCAGCAGCTTAAACCCCTCAGGTTCACCCCTCCACTTT
TRBV2	-	TRBJ1-5	few	CASSPQGRQPQHF	TGTGCCAGCAGTCCACAGGGTCGTCAGCCCCAGCATTTT
TRBV7-8	-	TRBJ2-3	many	CASSPYGRGAGDTQYF	TGTGCCAGCAGCCCCTATGGCAGGGGCGCGGGAGATACGCAGTATTTT
TRBV11-2	-	TRBJ1-1	many	CASSLDPWNTEAFF	TGTGCCAGCAGCTTAGATCCCTGGAACACTGAAGCTTTCTTT
TRBV24-1	TRBD1	TRBJ1-5	many	CATSESGTGLGQPQHF	TGTGCCACCAGTGAGTCCGGGACAGGGCTCGGTCAGCCCCAGCATTTT
TRBV12-3/TRBV12-4	-	TRBJ2-5	-	CASSPGHWETQYF	TGTGCCAGCAGTCCCGGACATTGGGAGACCCAGTACTTC